This TCR beta chain appears in the sequencing data of a study of technical replicates of blood from a handful of donors. The CDR3 has 13 residues. Germline CDR1 and CDR2: SGHTA and FQGNSA. Trimming removed 7 bases from V and 4 bases from J, with 12 bases in between. Profiling relied on immunoSEQ multiplex PCR, and the TCRdb table lists in-frame clones only, not all of them. The sample shows 55,000 to 75,000 clones, 91% of them seen only once. The V call is TRBV7-2, the J call TRBJ2-3; D gene uncertain. The sequence was collected from a human donor in good health. Some clones in this sample may be carry-over from other donors' samples. Sample: PBMCs. The CDR3 nucleotides are TGTGCCAGCACTGTCAGGTGGGCAGATACGCAGTATTTT. Translated, it gives CASTVRWADTQYF.